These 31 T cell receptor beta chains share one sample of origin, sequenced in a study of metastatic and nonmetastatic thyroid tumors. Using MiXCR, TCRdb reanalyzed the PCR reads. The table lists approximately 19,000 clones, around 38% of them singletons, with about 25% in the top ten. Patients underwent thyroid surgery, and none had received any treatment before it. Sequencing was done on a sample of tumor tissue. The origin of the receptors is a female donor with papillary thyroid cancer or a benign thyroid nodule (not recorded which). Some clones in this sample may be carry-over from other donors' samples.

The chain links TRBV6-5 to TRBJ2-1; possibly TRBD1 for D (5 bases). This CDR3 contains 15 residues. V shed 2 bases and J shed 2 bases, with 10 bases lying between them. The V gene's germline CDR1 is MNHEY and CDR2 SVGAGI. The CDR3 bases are TGTGCCAGCAGTTACAGGGGCATTCCCTACAATGAGCAGTTCTTC. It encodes CASSYRGIPYNEQFF.

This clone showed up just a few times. The CDR3 loop is CASSTLGGRELFF. For the CDR3, the DNA is TGTGCCAGTAGTACACTCGGGGGGCGGGAGCTGTTTTTT. The chain joins TRBV19 to TRBJ2-2; perhaps TRBD2 as D (7 bases). The germline V and J ends were trimmed by 4 bases and 9 bases, with 12 bases remaining between them. Germline V gene lookup returns CDR1 LNHDA and CDR2 SQIVND (reference sequence). The CDR3 has 13 residues.

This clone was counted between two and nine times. The CDR3 loop is CSARGELAGGWETQYF. As DNA, the CDR3 is TGCAGTGCTAGAGGGGAATTAGCGGGAGGATGGGAGACCCAGTACTTC. This chain connects TRBV20-1 to TRBJ2-5; 10 nucleotides line up with TRBD2. Germline lookup yields CDR1 DFQATT and CDR2 SNEGSKA (reference sequence). The CDR3 has 16 residues. Unmatched junction bases numbered 10, after V lost 1 base and J lost 5 bases.

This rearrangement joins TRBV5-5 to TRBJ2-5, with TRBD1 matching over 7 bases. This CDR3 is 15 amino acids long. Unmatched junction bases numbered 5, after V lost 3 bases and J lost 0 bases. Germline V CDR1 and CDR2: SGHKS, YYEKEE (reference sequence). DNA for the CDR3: TGTGCCAGCAGCTCACGAGGGACAGACCAAGAGACCCAGTACTTC. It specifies CASSSRGTDQETQYF.

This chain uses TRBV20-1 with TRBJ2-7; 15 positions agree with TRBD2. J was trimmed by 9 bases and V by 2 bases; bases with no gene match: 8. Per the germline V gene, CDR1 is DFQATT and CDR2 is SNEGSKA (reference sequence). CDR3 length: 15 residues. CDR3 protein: CSARSTGLAGGGQYF. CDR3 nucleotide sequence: TGCAGTGCTAGATCAACCGGACTAGCGGGAGGGGGGCAGTACTTC.

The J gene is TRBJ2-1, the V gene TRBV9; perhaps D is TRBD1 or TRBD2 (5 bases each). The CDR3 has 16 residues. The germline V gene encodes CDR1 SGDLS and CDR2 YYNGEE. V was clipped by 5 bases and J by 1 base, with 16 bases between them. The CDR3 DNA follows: TGTGCCAGCAGGGATGGGGGATGGGCATCCTACAATGAGCAGTTCTTC. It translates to CASRDGGWASYNEQFF.

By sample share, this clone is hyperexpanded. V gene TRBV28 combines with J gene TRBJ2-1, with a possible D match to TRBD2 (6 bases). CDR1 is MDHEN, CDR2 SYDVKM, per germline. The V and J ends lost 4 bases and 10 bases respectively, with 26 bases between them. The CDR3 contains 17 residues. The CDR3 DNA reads TGTGCCAGCAGTTCTCTGGATCCGGGACTGCCGGCGGAAGAGCAGTTCTTC. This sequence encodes CASSSLDPGLPAEEQFF. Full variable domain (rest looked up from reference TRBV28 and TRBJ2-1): DVKVTQSSRYLVKRTGEKVFLECVQDMDHENMFWYRQDPGLGLRLIYFSYDVKMKEKGDIPEGYSVSREKKERFSLILESASTNQTSMYLCASSSLDPGLPAEEQFFGPGTRLTVL.

This chain's CDR3 is CSANRLAGATDTQYF. The CDR3 coding sequence is TGCAGTGCTAATCGGCTAGCGGGTGCCACAGATACGCAGTATTTT. The rearrangement joins TRBV20-1 to TRBJ2-3, with 8 bases that match TRBD2. The germline V gene encodes CDR1 DFQATT and CDR2 SNEGSKA (reference sequence). Trimming removed 4 bases from V and 2 bases from J; junction bases left unmatched: 8. CDR3 size: 15 residues.

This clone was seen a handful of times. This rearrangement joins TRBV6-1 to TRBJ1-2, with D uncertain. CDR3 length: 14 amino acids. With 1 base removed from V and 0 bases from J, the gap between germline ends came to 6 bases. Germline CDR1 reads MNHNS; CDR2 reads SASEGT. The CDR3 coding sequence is TGTGCCAGCAGTGAAGGCTCGGCTAACTATGGCTACACCTTC. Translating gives CASSEGSANYGYTF.

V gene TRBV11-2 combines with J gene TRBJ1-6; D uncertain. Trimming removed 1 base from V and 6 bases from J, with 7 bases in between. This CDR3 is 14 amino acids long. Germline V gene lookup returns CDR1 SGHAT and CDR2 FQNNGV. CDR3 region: CASSLVALNSPLHF. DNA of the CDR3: TGTGCCAGCAGCTTAGTAGCCCTTAATTCACCCCTCCACTTT.

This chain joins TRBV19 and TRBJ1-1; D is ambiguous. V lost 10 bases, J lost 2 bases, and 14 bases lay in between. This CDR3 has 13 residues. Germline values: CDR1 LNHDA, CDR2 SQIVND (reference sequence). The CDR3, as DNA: TGTGCCACCAATAGCAAGATTAACACTGAAGCTTTCTTT. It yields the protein CATNSKINTEAFF.

DNA for the CDR3: TGTGCCTGGTCGGGACAAGTCAATCAGCCCCAGCATTTT. Protein product: CAWSGQVNQPQHF. The genes are TRBV30 and TRBJ1-5; D is possibly TRBD1 (6 bases). CDR1 GTSNPN and CDR2 SVGIG come from the germline V gene (reference sequence). V was clipped by 5 bases and J by 3 bases, with 11 bases between them. CDR3 length: 13 residues. The complete variable domain, with remaining parts taken from reference TRBV30 and TRBJ1-5, reads SQTIHQWPATLVQPVGSPLSLECTVEGTSNPNLYWYRQAAGRGLQLLFYSVGIGQISSEVPQNLSASRPQDRQFILSSKKLLLSDSGFYLCAWSGQVNQPQHFGDGTRLSIL.

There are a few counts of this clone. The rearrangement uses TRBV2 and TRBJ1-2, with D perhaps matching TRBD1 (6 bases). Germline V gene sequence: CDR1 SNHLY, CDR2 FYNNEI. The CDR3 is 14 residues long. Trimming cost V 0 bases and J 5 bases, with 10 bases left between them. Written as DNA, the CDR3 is TGTGCCAGCAGTGAAGCAGGGCAGGGGTATGGCTACACCTTC. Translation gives CASSEAGQGYGYTF.

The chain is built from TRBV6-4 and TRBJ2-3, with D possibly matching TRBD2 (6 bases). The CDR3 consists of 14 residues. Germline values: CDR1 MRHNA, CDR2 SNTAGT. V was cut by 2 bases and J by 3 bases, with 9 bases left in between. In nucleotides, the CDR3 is TGTGCCAGCAGTGACGGTCTAGCGACAGATACGCAGTATTTT. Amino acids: CASSDGLATDTQYF.

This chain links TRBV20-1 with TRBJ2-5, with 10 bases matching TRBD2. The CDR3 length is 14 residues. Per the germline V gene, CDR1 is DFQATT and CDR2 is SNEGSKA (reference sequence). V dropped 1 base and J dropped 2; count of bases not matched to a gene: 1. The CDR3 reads CSARALAGQETQYF. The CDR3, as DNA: TGCAGTGCTAGAGCACTAGCGGGACAAGAGACCCAGTACTTC.

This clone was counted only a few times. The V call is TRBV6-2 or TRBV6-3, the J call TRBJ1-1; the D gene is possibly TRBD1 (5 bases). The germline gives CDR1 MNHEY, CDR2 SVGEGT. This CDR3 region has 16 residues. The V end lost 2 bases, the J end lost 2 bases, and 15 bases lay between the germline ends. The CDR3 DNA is TGTGCCAGCAGTTACAATCCTGGGGGAGTTAACACTGAAGCTTTCTTT. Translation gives CASSYNPGGVNTEAFF.

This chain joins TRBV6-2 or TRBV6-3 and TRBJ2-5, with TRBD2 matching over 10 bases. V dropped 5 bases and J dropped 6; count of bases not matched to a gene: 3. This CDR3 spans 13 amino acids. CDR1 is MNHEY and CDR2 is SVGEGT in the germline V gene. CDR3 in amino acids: CASSPSGRQTQYF. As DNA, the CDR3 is TGTGCCAGCAGTCCTAGCGGGAGACAGACCCAGTACTTC.

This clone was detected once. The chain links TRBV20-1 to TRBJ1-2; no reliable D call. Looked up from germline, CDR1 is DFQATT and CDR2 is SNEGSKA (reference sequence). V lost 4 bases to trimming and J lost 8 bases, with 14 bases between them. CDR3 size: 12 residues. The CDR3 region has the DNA TGCAGTGCTACGGACGGCGGTTCAGGCTACACCTTC. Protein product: CSATDGGSGYTF.

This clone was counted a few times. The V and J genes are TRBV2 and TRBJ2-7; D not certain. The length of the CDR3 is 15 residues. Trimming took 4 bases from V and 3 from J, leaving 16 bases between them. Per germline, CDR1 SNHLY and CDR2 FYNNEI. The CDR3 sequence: CASSAGYSKHYEQYF. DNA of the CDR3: TGTGCCAGCAGTGCTGGCTACTCCAAGCACTACGAGCAGTACTTC.

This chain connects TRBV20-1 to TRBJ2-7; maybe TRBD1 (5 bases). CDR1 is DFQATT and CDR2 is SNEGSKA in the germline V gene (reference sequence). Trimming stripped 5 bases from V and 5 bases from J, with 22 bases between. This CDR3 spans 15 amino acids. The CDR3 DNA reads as TGCAGTGCTCCGTGGCGACAGATAACTACCCACGAGCAGTACTTC. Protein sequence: CSAPWRQITTHEQYF.

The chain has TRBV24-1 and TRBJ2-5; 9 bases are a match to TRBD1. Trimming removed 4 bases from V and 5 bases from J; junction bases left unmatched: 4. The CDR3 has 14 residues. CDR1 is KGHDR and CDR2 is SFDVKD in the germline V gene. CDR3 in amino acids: CATSDLDRGETQYF. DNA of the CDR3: TGTGCCACCAGTGACCTGGACAGGGGCGAGACCCAGTACTTC.

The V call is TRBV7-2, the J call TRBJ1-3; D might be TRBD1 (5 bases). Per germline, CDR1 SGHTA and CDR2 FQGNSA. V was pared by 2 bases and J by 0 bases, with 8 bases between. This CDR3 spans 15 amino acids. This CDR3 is CASSLSGSSGNTIYF. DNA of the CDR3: TGTGCCAGCAGCTTATCAGGGAGCTCTGGAAACACCATATATTTT.

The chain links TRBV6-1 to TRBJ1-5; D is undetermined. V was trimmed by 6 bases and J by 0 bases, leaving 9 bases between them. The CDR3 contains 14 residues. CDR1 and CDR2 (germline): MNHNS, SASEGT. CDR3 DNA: TGTGCCAGCAGCACAGCGTATAGCAATCAGCCCCAGCATTTT. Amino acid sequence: CASSTAYSNQPQHF.

CDR3 nucleotide sequence: TGTGCCAGCAGCGTTGACTCGGAGGAGGGCGGGGAGCTGTTTTTT. Residues: CASSVDSEEGGELFF. The chain links TRBV9 to TRBJ2-2, with D tentatively TRBD2 (6 bases). From germline, CDR1 is SGDLS and CDR2 YYNGEE. V gave up 2 bases and J gave up 7 bases, with 15 bases separating them. This CDR3 comprises 15 residues. The variable domain in full, with the rest retrieved from reference TRBV9 and TRBJ2-2, is DSGVTQTPKHLITATGQRVTLRCSPRSGDLSVYWYQQSLDQGLQFLIQYYNGEERAKGNILERFSAQQFPDLHSELNLSSLELGDSALYFCASSVDSEEGGELFFGEGSRLTVL.

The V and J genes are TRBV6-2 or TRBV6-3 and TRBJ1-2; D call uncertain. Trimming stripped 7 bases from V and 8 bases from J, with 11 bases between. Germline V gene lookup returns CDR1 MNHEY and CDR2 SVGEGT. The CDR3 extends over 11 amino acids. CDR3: CASKTADGYTF. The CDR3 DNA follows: TGTGCCAGCAAGACGGCAGACGGCTACACCTTC.

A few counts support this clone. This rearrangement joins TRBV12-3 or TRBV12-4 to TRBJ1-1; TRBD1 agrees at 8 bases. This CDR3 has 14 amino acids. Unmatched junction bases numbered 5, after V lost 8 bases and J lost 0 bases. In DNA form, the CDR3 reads TGTGCCAGCTTCAGGGGGCAGATGAACACTGAAGCTTTCTTT. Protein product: CASFRGQMNTEAFF.

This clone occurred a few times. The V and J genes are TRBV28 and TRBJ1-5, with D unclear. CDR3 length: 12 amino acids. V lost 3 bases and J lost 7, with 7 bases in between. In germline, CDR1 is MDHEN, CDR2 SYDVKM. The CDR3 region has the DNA TGTGCCAGCAGTTTCTCGGGACAGCCCCAGCATTTT. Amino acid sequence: CASSFSGQPQHF.

The CDR3 here is CASSTGLGQSGNEQYF. The CDR3 DNA reads as TGTGCCAGCAGCACAGGCCTAGGGCAGAGCGGGAACGAGCAGTACTTC. The rearrangement joins TRBV12-3 or TRBV12-4 to TRBJ2-7, with TRBD2 matching over 7 bases. The CDR3 is made up of 16 amino acids. Losses at the gene ends were 6 bases for V and 5 bases for J; bases not matched to a gene: 16.

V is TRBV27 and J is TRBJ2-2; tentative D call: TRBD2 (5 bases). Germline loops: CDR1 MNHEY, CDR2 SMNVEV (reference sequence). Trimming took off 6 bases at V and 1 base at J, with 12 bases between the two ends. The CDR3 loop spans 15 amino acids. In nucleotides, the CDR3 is TGTGCCAGCAGGCTGGGGAGCTTGAACACCGGGGAGCTGTTTTTT. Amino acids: CASRLGSLNTGELFF.

The CDR3 DNA is TGCAGTGCTAGAAGCGGGGGCATGGGGACCGGGGAGCTGTTTTTT. This translates into CSARSGGMGTGELFF. The chain links TRBV20-1 to TRBJ2-2, with TRBD2 identical over 8 bases. CDR3 length equals 15 residues. In germline, CDR1 is DFQATT, CDR2 SNEGSKA (reference sequence). J gave up 5 bases and V 2 bases, and 7 bases lay outside the gene matches.

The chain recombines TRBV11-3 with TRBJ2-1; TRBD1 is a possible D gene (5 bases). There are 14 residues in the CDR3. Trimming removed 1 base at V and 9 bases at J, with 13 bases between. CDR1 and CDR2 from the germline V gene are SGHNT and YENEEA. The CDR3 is CASSLGGSRGEQFF. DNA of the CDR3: TGTGCCAGCAGCTTAGGGGGCTCTCGTGGTGAGCAGTTCTTC.